This passage covers 16 T cell receptor beta chains from one sample sequenced in a study of T cell responses to AZD1222 COVID-19 vaccine (dated by TCRdb to the early 2020s). The sample's time point label is to be understood as: about 28 days (+/-7) after the second vaccine dose. Library preparation was by the immunoSEQ multiplex PCR assay. TCRdb took over this immuneACCESS table, retaining in-frame rearrangements with V and J assigned. Such tables are incomplete; in checked studies, under half of the missing clones stem from an unresolved V gene, and the remainder is unexplained. In all, the sample holds about 75,000 clones, and roughly 84% of those were seen once. 18% of the sample is taken by the ten largest. Sequencing used peripheral blood, obtained 28 days after the second AZD1222 dose. All receptors derive from an adult who received the AZD1222 COVID-19 vaccine.

This chain links TRBV7-3 with TRBJ2-3; D is unresolved. The CDR3 is made up of 14 amino acids. Germline-derived CDR1 and CDR2 are SGHTA and FQGTGA. The V and J ends lost 1 base and 1 base respectively, with 6 bases between them. This chain's CDR3 is CASSLRTGTDTQYF. CDR3 bases: TGTGCCAGCAGCTTAAGGACGGGCACAGATACGCAGTATTTT.

The gene calls are TRBV7-9 and TRBJ1-2; D gene ambiguous. The germline V and J ends were trimmed by 3 bases and 0 bases, with 14 bases remaining between them. Germline loops: CDR1 SEHNR, CDR2 FQNEAQ (reference sequence). The CDR3 has 16 amino acids. CDR3 sequence reads: CASSFGTDSANYGYTF. The CDR3 nucleotides are TGTGCCAGCAGCTTTGGAACGGACTCAGCTAACTATGGCTACACCTTC.

The rearrangement links TRBV27 to TRBJ1-6; D uncertain. V gave up 5 bases and J gave up 10 bases, with 9 bases separating them. This CDR3 is 12 amino acids long. The V gene's germline CDR1 is MNHEY and CDR2 SMNVEV (reference sequence). CDR3 protein: CASSERESPLHF. The CDR3, as DNA: TGTGCCAGCAGTGAACGGGAGTCACCCCTCCACTTT.

V is TRBV9 and J is TRBJ2-3, with 7 bases matching TRBD2. V lost 5 bases to trimming and J lost 1 base; unmatched junction nucleotides: 4. Germline CDR1 and CDR2: SGDLS and YYNGEE. The length of the CDR3 is 14 residues. The CDR3 reads CASRPSGGTDTQYF. The CDR3 DNA sequence: TGTGCCAGCAGGCCTAGCGGTGGCACAGATACGCAGTATTTT.

The chain carries TRBV5-4 and TRBJ2-3; 7 bases agree with TRBD1. CDR1 is SGHNT, CDR2 YYREEE, per germline (reference sequence). This CDR3 has 16 residues. With V trimmed by 4 bases and J by 2 bases, 10 bases remained unmatched. CDR3: CASSTPTGADTDTQYF. The CDR3 DNA is TGTGCCAGCAGCACACCCACAGGGGCCGACACAGATACGCAGTATTTT.

The chain joins TRBV6-5 to TRBJ2-3, with 8 nucleotides matching TRBD1. Germline CDR1 is MNHEY and CDR2 is SVGAGI. With V trimmed by 2 bases and J by 1 base, 2 bases remained unmatched. This CDR3 is 15 amino acids long. The CDR3 DNA follows: TGTGCCAGCAGTTACGGGGACAGGCGCACAGATACGCAGTATTTT. Amino acids: CASSYGDRRTDTQYF.

The CDR3 is CASSSRDGDEKLFF. In DNA form, the CDR3 reads TGCGCCAGCAGCTCCCGGGACGGGGACGAAAAACTGTTTTTT. This rearrangement joins TRBV5-1 to TRBJ1-4, with D perhaps TRBD1 (5 bases). The V gene lost 3 bases and the J gene lost 8 bases, with 14 bases spanning the gap. The CDR3 is 14 amino acids. Germline lookup yields CDR1 SGHRS and CDR2 YFSETQ.

CDR3 bases: TGTGCCAGCAGCTTGGATAAGTTTGGACGATCCGCCTACGAGCAGTACTTC. Protein product: CASSLDKFGRSAYEQYF. The V and J genes are TRBV5-6 and TRBJ2-7; unclear D gene. The CDR3 length is 17 residues. Trimming left V 0 bases short and J 2 bases short, with 18 bases between. Germline V gene data show CDR1 as SGHDT and CDR2 as YYEEEE.

The chain combines TRBV7-9 with TRBJ2-7; possibly TRBD1 or TRBD2 for D (5 bases each). V shed 5 bases and J shed 3 bases, with 14 bases lying between them. The CDR3 sequence is 14 residues long. Per the germline V gene, CDR1 is SEHNR and CDR2 is FQNEAQ (reference sequence). The CDR3 loop reads CASSPGTVNYEQYF. CDR3 nucleotide sequence: TGTGCCAGCAGCCCCGGGACGGTGAACTACGAGCAGTACTTC.

The chain links TRBV28 to TRBJ1-4, with 9 nucleotides matching TRBD1. Unmatched junction bases numbered 0, after V lost 6 bases and J lost 4 bases. CDR1 and CDR2 from the germline V gene are MDHEN and SYDVKM. CDR3 length: 13 amino acids. CDR3 sequence: CASRTGGNEKLFF. The CDR3, as DNA: TGTGCCAGCAGGACAGGGGGTAATGAAAAACTGTTTTTT.

The chain recombines TRBV29-1 with TRBJ2-7; D may be TRBD1 or TRBD2 (6 bases each). The CDR3 length is 14 residues. Germline-derived CDR1 and CDR2 are SQVTM and ANQGSEA. V dropped 4 bases and J dropped 1 base, with 14 bases sitting between them. CDR3 coding DNA: TGCAGCGTTGGTAGAGGGGGGCTTTCCTACGAGCAGTACTTC. It encodes CSVGRGGLSYEQYF.

This clone was counted between two and nine times. This chain joins TRBV19 and TRBJ1-5, with no clear D. Germline lookup yields CDR1 LNHDA and CDR2 SQIVND (reference sequence). The CDR3 is made up of 13 amino acids. Trimming took off 9 bases at V and 0 bases at J, with 9 bases between the two ends. The CDR3 here is CASTHSSNQPQHF. The CDR3 bases are TGTGCCAGCACCCACAGTAGCAATCAGCCCCAGCATTTT.

The V and J genes are TRBV28 and TRBJ2-3; 9 bases fit TRBD2. Per the germline V gene, CDR1 is MDHEN and CDR2 is SYDVKM. V dropped 1 base and J dropped 4; count of bases not matched to a gene: 15. The CDR3 contains 19 residues. The CDR3 here is CASSLSPRRGGPIADTQYF. CDR3 DNA: TGTGCCAGCAGTTTATCCCCTCGGCGGGGGGGCCCTATCGCAGATACGCAGTATTTT.

The CDR3 sequence is CASRAPGQKQYF. CDR3 coding DNA: TGTGCCAGTAGGGCTCCAGGTCAGAAGCAGTACTTC. V and J are TRBV19 and TRBJ2-7; D remains ambiguous. Between the trimmed V and J ends, which lost 6 bases and 8 bases, there was a span of 14 bases. The CDR3 extends over 12 amino acids. From germline, CDR1 is LNHDA and CDR2 SQIVND (reference sequence).

V usage is TRBV29-1 and J usage is TRBJ2-5; 8 bases line up with TRBD2. V dropped 4 bases and J dropped 5; count of bases not matched to a gene: 6. The CDR3 is 13 amino acids. CDR1 SQVTM and CDR2 ANQGSEA come from the germline V gene. The DNA of the CDR3 is TGCAGCGTTGGCCGGGAGGGTGGGGAGACCCAGTACTTC. Protein product: CSVGREGGETQYF.

V is TRBV4-1 and J is TRBJ1-1, with D perhaps matching TRBD1 (6 bases). Germline V gene data show CDR1 as MGHRA and CDR2 as YSYEKL. Trimming stripped 0 bases from V and 3 bases from J, with 11 bases between. The CDR3 loop spans 15 amino acids. The CDR3 is CASSQDMSGDTEAFF. For the CDR3, the DNA is TGCGCCAGCAGCCAAGATATGTCAGGGGACACTGAAGCTTTCTTT.